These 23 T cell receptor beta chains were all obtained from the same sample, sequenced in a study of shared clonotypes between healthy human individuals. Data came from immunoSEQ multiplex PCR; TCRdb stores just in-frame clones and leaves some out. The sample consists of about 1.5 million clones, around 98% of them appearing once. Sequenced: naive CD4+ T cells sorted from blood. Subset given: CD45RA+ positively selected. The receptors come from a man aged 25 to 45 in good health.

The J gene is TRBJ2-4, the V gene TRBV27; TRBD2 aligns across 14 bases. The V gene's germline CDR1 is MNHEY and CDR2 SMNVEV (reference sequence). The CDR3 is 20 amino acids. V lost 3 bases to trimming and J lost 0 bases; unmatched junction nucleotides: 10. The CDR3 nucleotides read TGTGCCAGCAGTTTTCCGGGACTAGCGGGAGAACGGGGAGCCAAAAACATTCAGTACTTC. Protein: CASSFPGLAGERGAKNIQYF.

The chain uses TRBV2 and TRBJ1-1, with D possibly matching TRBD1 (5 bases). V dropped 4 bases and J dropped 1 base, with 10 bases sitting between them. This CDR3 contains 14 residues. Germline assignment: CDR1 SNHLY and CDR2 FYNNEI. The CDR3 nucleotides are TGTGCCAGCAGTGGACAGTGGGCGAACACTGAAGCTTTCTTT. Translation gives CASSGQWANTEAFF.

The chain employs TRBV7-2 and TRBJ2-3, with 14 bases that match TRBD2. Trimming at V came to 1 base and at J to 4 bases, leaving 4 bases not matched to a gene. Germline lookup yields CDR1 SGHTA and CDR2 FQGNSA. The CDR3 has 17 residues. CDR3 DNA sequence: TGTGCCAGCAGCTTAGGACTAGCGGGAGGGCGACCAGATACGCAGTATTTT. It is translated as CASSLGLAGGRPDTQYF.

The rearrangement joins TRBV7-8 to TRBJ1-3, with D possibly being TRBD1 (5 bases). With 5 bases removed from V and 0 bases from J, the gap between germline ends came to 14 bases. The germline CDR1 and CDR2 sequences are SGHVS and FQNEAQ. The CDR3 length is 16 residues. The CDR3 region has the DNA TGTGCCAGCAGCGGCAGACAGATGAGCTCTGGAAACACCATATATTTT. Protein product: CASSGRQMSSGNTIYF.

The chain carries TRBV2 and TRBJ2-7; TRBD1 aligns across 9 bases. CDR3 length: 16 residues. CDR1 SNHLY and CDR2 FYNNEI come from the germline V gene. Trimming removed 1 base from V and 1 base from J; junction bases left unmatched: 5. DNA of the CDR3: TGTGCCAGCAGTGAAGTGGCGGGACAGGGATCCTACGAGCAGTACTTC. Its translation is CASSEVAGQGSYEQYF.

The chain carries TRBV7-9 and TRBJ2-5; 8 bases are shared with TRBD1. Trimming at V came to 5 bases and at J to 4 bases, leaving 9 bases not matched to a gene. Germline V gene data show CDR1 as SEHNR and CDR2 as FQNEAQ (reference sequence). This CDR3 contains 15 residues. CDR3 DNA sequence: TGTGCCAGCAGCACCCGACAGGGGAATAGAGAGACCCAGTACTTC. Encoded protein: CASSTRQGNRETQYF.

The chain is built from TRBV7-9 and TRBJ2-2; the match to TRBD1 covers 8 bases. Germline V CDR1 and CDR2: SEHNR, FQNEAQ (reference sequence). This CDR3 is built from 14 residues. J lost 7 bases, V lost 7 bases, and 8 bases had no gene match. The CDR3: CASKGRGPVGELFF. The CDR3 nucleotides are TGTGCCAGCAAAGGCAGGGGGCCCGTCGGGGAGCTGTTTTTT.

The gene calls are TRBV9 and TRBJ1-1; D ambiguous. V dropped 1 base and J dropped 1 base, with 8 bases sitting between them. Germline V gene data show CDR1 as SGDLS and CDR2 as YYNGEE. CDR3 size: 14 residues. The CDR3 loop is CASSVSVANTEAFF. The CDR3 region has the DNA TGTGCCAGCAGCGTAAGCGTAGCGAACACTGAAGCTTTCTTT. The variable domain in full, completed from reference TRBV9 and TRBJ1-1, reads DSGVTQTPKHLITATGQRVTLRCSPRSGDLSVYWYQQSLDQGLQFLIQYYNGEERAKGNILERFSAQQFPDLHSELNLSSLELGDSALYFCASSVSVANTEAFFGQGTRLTVV.

CDR3 DNA: TGTGCCATCACCCTGACTAGCGGGAGGGGCCTCCGCTACGAGCAGTACTTC. This sequence encodes CAITLTSGRGLRYEQYF. The chain employs TRBV10-3 and TRBJ2-7; 14 bases align to TRBD2. The V gene's germline CDR1 is ENHRY and CDR2 SYGVKD. This CDR3 is 17 amino acids long. The ends lost 7 bases at V and 3 bases at J; junction bases unmatched: 11.

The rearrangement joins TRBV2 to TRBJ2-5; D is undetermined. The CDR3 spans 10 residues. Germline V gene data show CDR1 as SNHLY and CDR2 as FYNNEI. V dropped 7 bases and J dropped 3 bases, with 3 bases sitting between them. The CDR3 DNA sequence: TGTGCCAGCAAAGAAGAGACCCAGTACTTC. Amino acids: CASKEETQYF.

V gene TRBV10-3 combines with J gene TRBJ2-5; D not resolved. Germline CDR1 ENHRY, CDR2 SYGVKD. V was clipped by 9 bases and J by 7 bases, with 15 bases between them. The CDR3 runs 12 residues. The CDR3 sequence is CAMGTEPPTQYF. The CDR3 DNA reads TGTGCCATGGGCACGGAACCTCCGACCCAGTACTTC.

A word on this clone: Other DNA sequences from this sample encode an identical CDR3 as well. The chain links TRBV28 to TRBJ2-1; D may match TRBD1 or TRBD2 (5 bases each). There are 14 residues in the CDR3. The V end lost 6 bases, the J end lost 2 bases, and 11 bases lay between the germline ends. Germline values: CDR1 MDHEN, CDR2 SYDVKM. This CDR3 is CASSLRGAYNEQFF. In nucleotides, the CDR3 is TGTGCCAGCAGCCTAAGAGGGGCCTACAATGAGCAGTTCTTC.

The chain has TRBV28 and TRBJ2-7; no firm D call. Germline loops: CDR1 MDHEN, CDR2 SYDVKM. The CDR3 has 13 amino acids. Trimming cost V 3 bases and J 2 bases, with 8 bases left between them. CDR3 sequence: CASSFVRAYEQYF. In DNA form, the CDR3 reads TGTGCCAGCAGTTTTGTGCGAGCCTACGAGCAGTACTTC.

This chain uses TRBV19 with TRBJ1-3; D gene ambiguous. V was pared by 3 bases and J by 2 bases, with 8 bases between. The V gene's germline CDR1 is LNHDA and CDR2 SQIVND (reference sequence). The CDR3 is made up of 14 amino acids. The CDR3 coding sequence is TGTGCCAGTAGTATCTCCAGCCCTGGAAACACCATATATTTT. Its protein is CASSISSPGNTIYF.

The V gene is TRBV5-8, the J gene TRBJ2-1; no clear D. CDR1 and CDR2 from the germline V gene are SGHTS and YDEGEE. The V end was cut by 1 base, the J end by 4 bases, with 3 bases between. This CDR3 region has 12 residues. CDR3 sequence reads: CASSLKYNEQFF. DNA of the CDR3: TGTGCCAGCAGCTTGAAATACAATGAGCAGTTCTTC.

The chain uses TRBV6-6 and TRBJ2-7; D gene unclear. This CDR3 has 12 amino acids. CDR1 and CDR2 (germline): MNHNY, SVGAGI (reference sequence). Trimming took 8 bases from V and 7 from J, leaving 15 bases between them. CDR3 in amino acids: CASSSDSLEQYF. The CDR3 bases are TGTGCCAGCTCTTCAGACTCCTTGGAGCAGTACTTC.

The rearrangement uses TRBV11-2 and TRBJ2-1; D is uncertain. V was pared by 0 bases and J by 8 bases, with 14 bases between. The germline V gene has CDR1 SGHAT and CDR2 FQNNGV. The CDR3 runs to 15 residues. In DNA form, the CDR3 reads TGTGCCAGCAGCTTAGACCGGACGACTGGCGATGAGCAGTTCTTC. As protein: CASSLDRTTGDEQFF.

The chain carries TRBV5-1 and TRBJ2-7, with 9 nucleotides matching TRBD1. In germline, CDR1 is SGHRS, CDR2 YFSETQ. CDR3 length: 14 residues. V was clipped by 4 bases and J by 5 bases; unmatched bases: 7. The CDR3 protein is CASSLPTGGDEQYF. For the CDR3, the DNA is TGCGCCAGCAGCCTACCGACAGGGGGGGACGAGCAGTACTTC.

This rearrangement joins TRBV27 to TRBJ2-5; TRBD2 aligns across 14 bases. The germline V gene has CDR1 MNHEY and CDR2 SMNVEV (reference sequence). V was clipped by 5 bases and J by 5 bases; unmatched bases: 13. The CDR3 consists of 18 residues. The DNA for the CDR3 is TGTGCCAGCAGTCTCGGGACTAGCGGGAGAGGGCCGTGGGAGACCCAGTACTTC. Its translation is CASSLGTSGRGPWETQYF.

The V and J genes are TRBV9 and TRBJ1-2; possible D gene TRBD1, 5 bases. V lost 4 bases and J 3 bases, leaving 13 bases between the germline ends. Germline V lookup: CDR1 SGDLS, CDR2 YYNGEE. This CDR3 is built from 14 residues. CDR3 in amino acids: CASSLRVSDYGYTF. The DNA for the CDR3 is TGTGCCAGCAGCCTCAGGGTCTCTGACTATGGCTACACCTTC. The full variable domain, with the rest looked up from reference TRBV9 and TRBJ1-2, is DSGVTQTPKHLITATGQRVTLRCSPRSGDLSVYWYQQSLDQGLQFLIQYYNGEERAKGNILERFSAQQFPDLHSELNLSSLELGDSALYFCASSLRVSDYGYTFGSGTRLTVV.

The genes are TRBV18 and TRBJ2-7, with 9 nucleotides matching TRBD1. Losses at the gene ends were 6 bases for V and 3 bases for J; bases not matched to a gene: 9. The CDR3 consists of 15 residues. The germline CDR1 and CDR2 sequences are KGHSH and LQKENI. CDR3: CASSPPGQGLYEQYF. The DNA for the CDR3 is TGTGCCAGCTCCCCTCCGGGACAGGGCCTCTACGAGCAGTACTTC.

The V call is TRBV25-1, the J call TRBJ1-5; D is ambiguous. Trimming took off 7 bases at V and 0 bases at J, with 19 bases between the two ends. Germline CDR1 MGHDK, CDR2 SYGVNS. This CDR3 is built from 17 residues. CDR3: CASNLFMSTYSNQPQHF. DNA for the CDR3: TGTGCCAGCAATCTTTTTATGAGCACGTATAGCAATCAGCCCCAGCATTTT.

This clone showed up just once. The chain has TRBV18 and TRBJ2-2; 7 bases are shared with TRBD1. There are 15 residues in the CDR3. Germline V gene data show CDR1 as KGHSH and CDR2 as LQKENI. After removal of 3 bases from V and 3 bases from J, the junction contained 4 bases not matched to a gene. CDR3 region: CASSPTGKDTGELFF. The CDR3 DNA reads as TGTGCCAGCTCACCGACAGGGAAGGACACCGGGGAGCTGTTTTTT. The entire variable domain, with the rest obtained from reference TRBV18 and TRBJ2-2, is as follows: NAGVMQNPRHLVRRRGQEARLRCSPMKGHSHVYWYRQLPEEGLKFMVYLQKENIIDESGMPKERFSAEFPKEGPSILRIQQVVRGDSAAYFCASSPTGKDTGELFFGEGSRLTVL.